The 17 T cell receptor beta chains reported below all come from one sample, sequenced in a study of blood T cell repertoires in COVID-19. TCRdb's copy holds only in-frame clones and misses some; the assay was immunoSEQ multiplex PCR. The sample has about 410,000 clones, over 75% seen once. Sequencing was performed on peripheral blood. Receptors were obtained from a woman aged 40 to 49 with COVID-19, enrolled during active disease.

The chain couples TRBV2 to TRBJ1-2, with D perhaps TRBD1 (6 bases). This CDR3 comprises 13 residues. Germline V gene sequence: CDR1 SNHLY, CDR2 FYNNEI. V was cut by 11 bases and J by 2 bases, with 15 bases left in between. CDR3 sequence reads: CAGGREKNYGYTF. CDR3 in DNA: TGTGCCGGGGGCAGGGAGAAGAACTATGGCTACACCTTC.

The sample holds one count of this clone. This chain connects TRBV24-1 to TRBJ2-3; D gene unclear. The germline V and J ends were trimmed by 4 bases and 3 bases, with 7 bases remaining between them. The V gene's germline CDR1 is KGHDR and CDR2 SFDVKD. CDR3 length: 13 amino acids. CDR3 nucleotide sequence: TGTGCCACCAGTGAGGCGGCAACAGATACGCAGTATTTT. It codes for CATSEAATDTQYF.

V gene TRBV19 combines with J gene TRBJ1-3; 7 bases fit TRBD1. There are 15 residues in the CDR3. CDR1 and CDR2 from the germline V gene are LNHDA and SQIVND (reference sequence). V trimming: 5 bases; J trimming: 0 bases; junction bases outside the gene matches: 4. CDR3 residues: CASSLTGSSGNTIYF. DNA of the CDR3: TGTGCCAGTAGTTTGACAGGGAGCTCTGGAAACACCATATATTTT.

CDR3 loop: CASSKGLAGGTDTQYF. As DNA, the CDR3 is TGTGCCAGCAGCAAGGGACTAGCGGGGGGCACAGATACGCAGTATTTT. The rearrangement joins TRBV5-5 to TRBJ2-3; TRBD2 aligns across 14 bases. Germline CDR1 SGHKS, CDR2 YYEKEE (reference sequence). Trimming at V came to 4 bases and at J to 1 base, leaving 2 bases not matched to a gene. CDR3 length: 16 residues. The variable domain in full, completed from reference TRBV5-5 and TRBJ2-3, reads DAGVTQSPTHLIKTRGQQVTLRCSPISGHKSVSWYQQVLGQGPQFIFQYYEKEERGRGNFPDRFSARQFPNYSSELNVNALLLGDSALYLCASSKGLAGGTDTQYFGPGTRLTVL.

V usage is TRBV7-6 and J usage is TRBJ2-5; 15 bases align to TRBD2. The CDR3 loop spans 20 amino acids. Germline loops: CDR1 SGHVS, CDR2 FNYEAQ. The J segment lost 2 bases and the V segment lost 4 bases, leaving 14 bases of the junction unmatched. For the CDR3, the DNA is TGTGCCAGCAGCTCCCCCCGGTGGACTAGCGGGGGGGCTGGGCAAGAGACCCAGTACTTC. Its translation: CASSSPRWTSGGAGQETQYF.

The chain joins TRBV19 to TRBJ1-1; D remains ambiguous. The germline CDR1 and CDR2 sequences are LNHDA and SQIVND (reference sequence). V was shortened by 11 bases and J by 4 bases, with 20 bases between the two germline ends. CDR3 size: 14 residues. CDR3 in DNA: TGTGCCTCCAACTTGGCGGTGTGGGTCACTGAAGCTTTCTTT. Translating gives CASNLAVWVTEAFF. Using reference TRBV19 and TRBJ1-1 for the parts outside the CDR3, the full variable domain is DGGITQSPKYLFRKEGQNVTLSCEQNLNHDAMYWYRQDPGQGLRLIYYSQIVNDFQKGDIAEGYSVSREKKESFPLTVTSAQKNPTAFYLCASNLAVWVTEAFFGQGTRLTVV.

The rearrangement joins TRBV29-1 to TRBJ2-5, with D perhaps matching TRBD2 (5 bases). V lost 4 bases to trimming and J lost 5 bases, with 11 bases between them. The germline V gene encodes CDR1 SQVTM and CDR2 ANQGSEA. This CDR3 comprises 12 residues. CDR3 protein: CSVVASGETQYF. The CDR3 bases are TGCAGCGTTGTGGCGTCGGGGGAGACCCAGTACTTC.

The chain couples TRBV7-2 to TRBJ2-5; 8 nucleotides match TRBD1. Looked up from germline, CDR1 is SGHTA and CDR2 is FQGNSA. The length of the CDR3 is 12 residues. The V gene end was trimmed by 5 bases and the J gene end by 5 bases; junction bases not matched to a gene: 1. CDR3 protein: CASSRDRETQYF. As DNA, the CDR3 is TGTGCCAGCAGCCGGGACAGGGAGACCCAGTACTTC. The whole variable domain, remainder taken from reference TRBV7-2 and TRBJ2-5, is GAGVSQSPSNKVTEKGKDVELRCDPISGHTALYWYRQSLGQGLEFLIYFQGNSAPDKSGLPSDRFSAERTGGSVSTLTIQRTQQEDSAVYLCASSRDRETQYFGPGTRLLVL.

The genes are TRBV30 and TRBJ1-2, with 9 bases identical to TRBD1. This CDR3 is 15 amino acids long. With V trimmed by 2 bases and J by 4 bases, 8 bases remained unmatched. Per the germline V gene, CDR1 is GTSNPN and CDR2 is SVGIG (reference sequence). CDR3 coding DNA: TGTGCCTGGAGTTATCGGACAGGGGTGAGCTATGGCTACACCTTC. It encodes CAWSYRTGVSYGYTF.

The chain uses TRBV10-1 and TRBJ2-5; perhaps TRBD2 as D (6 bases). The germline V gene has CDR1 WNHNN and CDR2 SYGVQD (reference sequence). Trimming shortened V by 6 bases and J by 5 bases, and 13 bases separated the two germline ends. The length of the CDR3 is 13 residues. The DNA for the CDR3 is TGCGCCAGCAGGTTGGAGGGGTGGGAGACCCAGTACTTC. Its protein product is CASRLEGWETQYF.

In its sample, this clone was seen once. The chain couples TRBV5-1 to TRBJ2-7, with D perhaps TRBD1 (5 bases). Germline V gene sequence: CDR1 SGHRS, CDR2 YFSETQ. The CDR3 spans 14 residues. The V end was cut by 2 bases, the J end by 4 bases, with 13 bases between. In DNA, the CDR3 is TGCGCCAGCAGCTTCTCAGGGAACAAGTACGAGCAGTACTTC. This codes for CASSFSGNKYEQYF.

The CDR3: CASSLAGESSYEQYF. CDR3 coding DNA: TGTGCCAGCAGCTTAGCGGGGGAAAGCTCCTACGAGCAGTACTTC. The rearrangement links TRBV11-2 to TRBJ2-7, with D tentatively TRBD2 (6 bases). CDR1 SGHAT and CDR2 FQNNGV come from the germline V gene. V shed 1 base and J shed 0 bases, with 10 bases lying between them. This CDR3 contains 15 residues.

V usage is TRBV21-1 and J usage is TRBJ2-7; the DNA was not compared with TRBD1, the D call given in the table. TRBV21-1 is a known pseudogene. The CDR3 is 16 residues long. As DNA, the CDR3 is TGTGCCACCGACACCCCGACAGTCCGTCGCTCCTACGAGCAGTACTTC. This encodes CATDTPTVRRSYEQYF.

J is TRBJ1-2 and V is TRBV7-8; no reliable D call. This CDR3 has 13 residues. Germline lookup yields CDR1 SGHVS and CDR2 FQNEAQ. The V end was cut by 5 bases, the J end by 5 bases, with 12 bases between. The CDR3 here is CASSRRGRYGYTF. The CDR3 nucleotides are TGTGCCAGCAGCCGGCGGGGTAGGTATGGCTACACCTTC.

The chain joins TRBV27 to TRBJ2-5, with 8 positions matching TRBD2. Trimming cost V 3 bases and J 5 bases; bases outside gene matches: 5. The germline V gene encodes CDR1 MNHEY and CDR2 SMNVEV (reference sequence). The CDR3 runs to 14 residues. This CDR3 reads CASSFNSGIETQYF. The CDR3 DNA reads as TGTGCCAGCAGTTTCAATAGCGGGATTGAGACCCAGTACTTC.

The J gene is TRBJ1-1, the V gene TRBV30, with D hard to call. The CDR3 covers 11 residues. Per the germline V gene, CDR1 is GTSNPN and CDR2 is SVGIG (reference sequence). Trimming stripped 2 bases from V and 4 bases from J, with 5 bases between. The CDR3 region has the DNA TGTGCCTGGAGTTTCCTCACTGAAGCTTTCTTT. Translated, it gives CAWSFLTEAFF.

V gene TRBV19 combines with J gene TRBJ1-3; D uncertain. This CDR3 has 18 amino acids. Germline V gene sequence: CDR1 LNHDA, CDR2 SQIVND (reference sequence). V gave up 7 bases and J gave up 2 bases, with 24 bases separating them. CDR3 region: CASIVRAASGGPGNTIYF. DNA of the CDR3: TGTGCCAGTATTGTCCGGGCCGCAAGCGGAGGTCCTGGAAACACCATATATTTT.